This is a list of T cell receptor beta chains from one sample in a study of OX40 agonist ivuxolimab in advanced cancers. Clones were read by immunoSEQ multiplex PCR, and TCRdb kept only the in-frame ones, dropping some. The sample holds 50,000 to 70,000 clones, approximately 88% seen once. Sequenced material: CD4+ or CD8+ T cells sorted from blood, taken in a trial of the OX40 agonist ivuxolimab. The origin of the receptors is an adult with an advanced solid tumor such as melanoma, head and neck, liver or kidney cancer. CDR3s leave out the opening cysteine and the closing phenylalanine or tryptophan.

V gene: TRBV9; CDR3 length: 11; J gene: TRBJ1-1; CDR3 protein: ASSAQENTEAF
V gene: TRBV9; CDR3 length: 12; J gene: TRBJ1-5; CDR3 protein: ASNPGDSNQPQH
V gene: TRBV5-1; CDR3 length: 13; J gene: TRBJ1-6; CDR3 protein: ASSLIRAASSPLH
V gene: TRBV4-1; CDR3 length: 11; J gene: TRBJ1-5; CDR3 protein: ASSQRDRQPQH
V gene: TRBV4-1; CDR3 length: 11; J gene: TRBJ1-5; CDR3 protein: ASSNRVKQPQH
V gene: TRBV7-2; CDR3 length: 10; J gene: TRBJ2-1; CDR3 protein: ASSGTYNEQF
V gene: TRBV7-2; CDR3 length: 14; J gene: TRBJ2-3; CDR3 protein: ASSSGQRTSTDTQY
V gene: TRBV19; CDR3 length: 12; J gene: TRBJ2-7; CDR3 protein: ASSPTSGPYEQY
V gene: TRBV7-6; CDR3 length: 12; J gene: TRBJ2-2; CDR3 protein: ASSLEQGTGELF
V gene: TRBV5-5; CDR3 length: 12; J gene: TRBJ1-1; CDR3 protein: ASSLWGTVPEAF
V gene: TRBV19; CDR3 length: 12; J gene: TRBJ2-5; CDR3 protein: ASSPGLAQETQY
V gene: TRBV5-5; CDR3 length: 13; J gene: TRBJ1-1; CDR3 protein: ASSSPGHKNTEAF
V gene: TRBV7-9; CDR3 length: 12; J gene: TRBJ2-7; CDR3 protein: ASSPGPGLYEQY
V gene: TRBV28; CDR3 length: 14; J gene: TRBJ2-5; CDR3 protein: ASSSPSPGPKETQY
V gene: TRBV6-5; CDR3 length: 13; J gene: TRBJ2-3; CDR3 protein: ASSSGAGSTDTQY
V gene: TRBV15; CDR3 length: 12; J gene: TRBJ1-4; CDR3 protein: ATSNPGRMEKLF
V gene: TRBV7-9; CDR3 length: 12; J gene: TRBJ2-7; CDR3 protein: ASSSRDSGGEQY
V gene: TRBV7-9; CDR3 length: 10; J gene: TRBJ2-3; CDR3 protein: ASSFSWNTQY
V gene: TRBV7-2; CDR3 length: 12; J gene: TRBJ2-1; CDR3 protein: ASSWGESYNEQF
V gene: TRBV5-6; CDR3 length: 13; J gene: TRBJ1-2; CDR3 protein: ASSNRDTEAYGYT
V gene: TRBV4-2; CDR3 length: 15; J gene: TRBJ1-4; CDR3 protein: ASSKGGRLGHTEKLF
V gene: TRBV11-2; CDR3 length: 14; J gene: TRBJ1-3; CDR3 protein: ASSLDLVSSGNTIY
V gene: TRBV21-1; CDR3 length: 16; J gene: TRBJ2-2; CDR3 protein: ASSLSSGRASNTGELF
V gene: TRBV4-1; CDR3 length: 12; J gene: TRBJ1-4; CDR3 protein: ASSARERNEKLF